This T cell receptor beta chain was sequenced for a study of T cell repertoires in cytomegalovirus infection. Study-wide results and limits: Dominant in the ex vivo response were TCR beta clonotypes restricted by HLA-C and specific for CMV. Individuals carrying CMV plus the relevant HLA were identified by cumulative frequency of public TCR beta families.

This CDR3 has 13 amino acids. Deletions cut 1 base from V and 4 bases from J, with 6 bases between. CDR1 and CDR2 from the germline V gene are SGDLS and YYNGEE. On this clonotype itself: Its specificity is unknown.

TCRdb reprocessed the reads with MiXCR, giving one entry per CDR3 protein. The table has roughly 990,000 distinct CDR3 sequences, approximately 31% seen once. The sequence was obtained from a human donor in good health (CMV status not recorded). Some clones in this sample may be carry-over from other donors' samples. This chain joins TRBV9 and TRBJ2-1, with unresolved D. Sequencing used cultured CD8+ T cells from PBMCs, obtained from culture after CMV antigen stimulation. CDR3 nucleotide sequence: TGTGCCAGCAGCGTAAACTTGTACAATGAGCAGTTCTTC. Protein product: CASSVNLYNEQFF.